This T cell receptor (beta chain) stems from a study of shared clonotypes between healthy human individuals. Method: immunoSEQ multiplex PCR; TCRdb's copy keeps in-frame clones and lacks some. The sample consists of 950,000 to 1,300,000 clones, around 74% of them appearing once. This clone was recorded at least ten times. Sequenced sample: memory CD4+ T cells sorted from blood. The sample's subset: CD45RA-negative fraction. The sequence was obtained from a man between 18 and 29 years old in good health.

The CDR3 nucleotides are TGTGCCATCCTGCGGATGGAGGTCCCCTACGAGCAGTACTTC. Its translation is CAILRMEVPYEQYF. This chain joins TRBV6-1 and TRBJ2-7; TRBD2 might be the D (5 bases). With 10 bases removed from V and 2 bases from J, the gap between germline ends came to 18 bases. Germline V gene lookup returns CDR1 MNHNS and CDR2 SASEGT. This CDR3 contains 14 residues.